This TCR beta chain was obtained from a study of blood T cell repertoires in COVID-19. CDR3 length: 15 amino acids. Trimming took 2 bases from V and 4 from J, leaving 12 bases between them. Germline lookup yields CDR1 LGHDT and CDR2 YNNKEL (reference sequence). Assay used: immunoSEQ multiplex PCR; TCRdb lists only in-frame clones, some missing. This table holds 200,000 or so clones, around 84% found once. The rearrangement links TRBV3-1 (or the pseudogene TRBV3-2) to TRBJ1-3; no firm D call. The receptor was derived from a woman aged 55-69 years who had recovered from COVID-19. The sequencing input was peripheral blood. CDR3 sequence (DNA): TGTGCCAGCAGCCAACGCCGACACGGCGGAAACACCATATATTTT. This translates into CASSQRRHGGNTIYF.